Below, 26 T cell receptor beta chains from the same sample are listed, as sequenced in a study of technical replicates of blood from a handful of donors. Clones were sequenced by immunoSEQ multiplex PCR, and TCRdb holds only the in-frame ones, with some missing. The repertoire holds 80,000 or so clones, with 95% to 98% as singletons. The specimen was T cells isolated from PBMCs. The receptors were sampled from a human donor in good health.

The chain uses TRBV2 and TRBJ1-2; 8 positions agree with TRBD1. The CDR3 is 15 residues long. The V segment lost 3 bases and the J segment 4 bases; nucleotides outside the gene matches: 7. Looked up from germline, CDR1 is SNHLY and CDR2 is FYNNEI. CDR3 nucleotides: TGTGCCAGCAGTGACACCGGGACAGGCCCCTATGGCTACACCTTC. Translating it yields CASSDTGTGPYGYTF.

The chain uses TRBV30 and TRBJ1-1, with D possibly TRBD1 on 6 matching bases. CDR1 GTSNPN and CDR2 SVGIG come from the germline V gene (reference sequence). The CDR3 is made up of 13 amino acids. Trimming stripped 4 bases from V and 5 bases from J, with 14 bases between. CDR3 in amino acids: CAWIAGVRTEAFF. The CDR3 DNA is TGTGCCTGGATTGCAGGGGTGAGGACTGAAGCTTTCTTT. The complete variable domain, with remaining parts taken from reference TRBV30 and TRBJ1-1, reads SQTIHQWPATLVQPVGSPLSLECTVEGTSNPNLYWYRQAAGRGLQLLFYSVGIGQISSEVPQNLSASRPQDRQFILSSKKLLLSDSGFYLCAWIAGVRTEAFFGQGTRLTVV.

The gene calls are TRBV9 and TRBJ2-7; 8 bases fit TRBD1. With V trimmed by 0 bases and J by 2 bases, 4 bases remained unmatched. The CDR3 has 15 residues. Per germline, CDR1 SGDLS and CDR2 YYNGEE. The CDR3 loop reads CASSVGGQGAYEQYF. The DNA of the CDR3 is TGTGCCAGCAGCGTAGGAGGACAGGGCGCCTACGAGCAGTACTTC. Full variable domain (remainder filled in from reference TRBV9 and TRBJ2-7): DSGVTQTPKHLITATGQRVTLRCSPRSGDLSVYWYQQSLDQGLQFLIQYYNGEERAKGNILERFSAQQFPDLHSELNLSSLELGDSALYFCASSVGGQGAYEQYFGPGTRLTVT.

In this sample, this clone turned up once. The chain combines TRBV5-6 with TRBJ2-1, with 7 bases identical to TRBD2. The V segment lost 4 bases and the J segment 7 bases; nucleotides outside the gene matches: 14. Germline CDR1 is SGHDT and CDR2 is YYEEEE. The CDR3 extends over 16 amino acids. The CDR3 DNA is TGTGCCAGCAGCGTCTGGCTCAGCGGGATATTAAATGAGCAGTTCTTC. This encodes CASSVWLSGILNEQFF.

This rearrangement joins TRBV29-1 to TRBJ2-7; 7 bases fit TRBD2. Germline loops: CDR1 SQVTM, CDR2 ANQGSEA. V lost 3 bases and J lost 7; bases outside the gene matches: 9. This CDR3 contains 13 residues. CDR3 region: CSVETLREGEQYF. The CDR3 DNA reads as TGCAGCGTTGAGACACTCAGGGAGGGAGAGCAGTACTTC.

V gene TRBV2 combines with J gene TRBJ1-3; possibly TRBD1 for D (6 bases). Trimming pared 1 base from V and 2 bases from J, leaving 9 bases between. CDR3 length: 15 residues. Germline values: CDR1 SNHLY, CDR2 FYNNEI. CDR3 nucleotide sequence: TGTGCCAGCAGTGAAGTCAGGGGACCTGGAAACACCATATATTTT. As protein: CASSEVRGPGNTIYF.

This sequence joins TRBV11-2 and TRBJ2-7; TRBD1 aligns across 8 bases. Looked up from germline, CDR1 is SGHAT and CDR2 is FQNNGV. V lost 5 bases and J lost 3; bases outside the gene matches: 6. The CDR3 is made up of 14 amino acids. CDR3: CASSPPGGVYEQYF. CDR3 bases: TGTGCCAGCAGCCCCCCAGGGGGCGTCTACGAGCAGTACTTC.

The chain is built from TRBV18 and TRBJ2-6; D perhaps matches TRBD1 (6 bases). Per germline, CDR1 KGHSH and CDR2 LQKENI. This CDR3 contains 16 residues. Deletions cut 2 bases from V and 4 bases from J, with 12 bases between. As DNA, the CDR3 is TGTGCCAGCTCACCAAATCAGGGGCTCGGGGCCAACGTCCTGACTTTC. It yields the protein CASSPNQGLGANVLTF.

This sequence joins TRBV13 and TRBJ2-1, with 12 bases matching TRBD2. This CDR3 is built from 13 residues. The germline CDR1 and CDR2 sequences are PRHDT and FYEKMQ (reference sequence). V shed 8 bases and J 5 bases; nucleotides not matched to a gene: 1. CDR3 nucleotide sequence: TGTGCCAGCGGACTAGCGGGGCACAATGAGCAGTTCTTC. Its translation: CASGLAGHNEQFF. The full variable domain, rest sourced from reference TRBV13 and TRBJ2-1, is AAGVIQSPRHLIKEKRETATLKCYPIPRHDTVYWYQQGPGQDPQFLISFYEKMQSDKGSIPDRFSAQQFSDYHSELNMSSLELGDSALYFCASGLAGHNEQFFGPGTRLTVL.

The rearrangement uses TRBV28 and TRBJ2-3; 14 bases fit TRBD2. This CDR3 is 19 amino acids long. CDR1 MDHEN and CDR2 SYDVKM come from the germline V gene. V lost 3 bases to trimming and J lost 2 bases; unmatched junction nucleotides: 10. CDR3 sequence: CASSLRLAGGPASTDTQYF. The CDR3 nucleotides are TGTGCCAGCAGTTTGAGACTAGCGGGAGGGCCGGCGTCCACAGATACGCAGTATTTT.

This sequence joins TRBV5-5 and TRBJ1-1; 7 bases fit TRBD1. The CDR3 spans 14 residues. V was pared by 5 bases and J by 1 base, with 5 bases of the junction left unmatched. Germline V gene sequence: CDR1 SGHKS, CDR2 YYEKEE (reference sequence). CDR3 region: CASRNPGGNTEAFF. CDR3 DNA sequence: TGTGCCAGCAGGAACCCAGGGGGGAACACTGAAGCTTTCTTT.

This clone was found once. CDR3 amino acids: CASSIIAGASYNEQFF. The CDR3 nucleotides read TGTGCCAGCAGTATCATAGCGGGAGCATCCTACAATGAGCAGTTCTTC. The rearrangement uses TRBV28 and TRBJ2-1; 9 bases agree with TRBD2. The trim removed 5 bases at V and 1 base at J, leaving 6 bases unmatched. Germline assignment: CDR1 MDHEN and CDR2 SYDVKM. The CDR3 spans 16 residues.

The gene calls are TRBV5-1 and TRBJ2-5, with 7 bases aligning to TRBD1. CDR3 length: 15 amino acids. Germline V gene lookup returns CDR1 SGHRS and CDR2 YFSETQ. The J segment lost 5 bases and the V segment lost 2 bases, leaving 9 bases of the junction unmatched. CDR3 nucleotides: TGCGCCAGCAGCTTTAGACAGGGTGCAATGGAGACCCAGTACTTC. Translated, it gives CASSFRQGAMETQYF.

The chain joins TRBV7-3 to TRBJ2-3, with 7 nucleotides matching TRBD2. The germline CDR1 and CDR2 sequences are SGHTA and FQGTGA. J was trimmed by 6 bases and V by 4 bases; bases with no gene match: 10. The CDR3 runs to 15 residues. CDR3 in DNA: TGTGCCAGCAGCTATGACAGCGGGATCTCCGATACGCAGTATTTT. Translating it yields CASSYDSGISDTQYF.

This chain links TRBV19 with TRBJ1-5, with D maybe TRBD1 (6 bases). The CDR3 is made up of 14 amino acids. The germline V and J ends were trimmed by 10 bases and 6 bases, with 19 bases remaining between them. Per germline, CDR1 LNHDA and CDR2 SQIVND (reference sequence). CDR3 nucleotide sequence: TGTGCCACCAATAACAGGGTAGGGGGTCAGCCCCAGCATTTT. Protein sequence: CATNNRVGGQPQHF.

The chain carries TRBV10-3 and TRBJ2-1, with 9 positions matching TRBD2. This CDR3 is 13 amino acids long. Germline CDR1 reads ENHRY; CDR2 reads SYGVKD. The junction had 5 bases not matched to a gene; V was cut back by 8 bases and J by 6 bases. CDR3 amino acids: CAIGTSYANEQFF. In DNA form, the CDR3 reads TGTGCCATCGGGACTAGCTATGCCAATGAGCAGTTCTTC.

This sequence joins TRBV6-5 and TRBJ2-7, with 8 bases aligning to TRBD1. In germline, CDR1 is MNHEY, CDR2 SVGAGI. The V and J ends lost 5 bases and 6 bases, in that order; junction bases with no gene match: 9. The CDR3 runs 14 residues. The CDR3 loop reads CASSLQGAVGEQYF. Written as DNA, the CDR3 is TGTGCCAGCAGTCTCCAGGGGGCGGTGGGCGAGCAGTACTTC.

V usage is TRBV30 and J usage is TRBJ2-1; tentative D call: TRBD1 (5 bases). Germline CDR1 is GTSNPN and CDR2 is SVGIG (reference sequence). The CDR3 is 12 residues long. V was pared by 4 bases and J by 10 bases, with 14 bases between. CDR3 loop: CAWTVQGKEQFF. As DNA, the CDR3 is TGTGCCTGGACTGTCCAGGGAAAAGAGCAGTTCTTC.

The rearrangement links TRBV5-1 to TRBJ2-7; D possibly corresponds to TRBD2 (6 bases). Trimming stripped 0 bases from V and 3 bases from J, with 13 bases between. Germline CDR1 is SGHRS and CDR2 is YFSETQ. CDR3 length: 15 residues. CDR3 DNA sequence: TGCGCCAGCAGCTTGGGTCCGGGAGTCATCTACGAGCAGTACTTC. Translated, it gives CASSLGPGVIYEQYF.

The chain uses TRBV6-4 and TRBJ2-2; D unclear. Trimming shortened V by 6 bases and J by 4 bases, and 12 bases separated the two germline ends. This CDR3 is built from 14 residues. Germline CDR1 reads MRHNA; CDR2 reads SNTAGT. The CDR3 is CASSSSPSTGELFF. The CDR3, as DNA: TGTGCCAGCAGCTCGTCACCGAGCACCGGGGAGCTGTTTTTT.

The rearrangement links TRBV2 to TRBJ2-6, with D hard to call. The germline V and J ends were trimmed by 2 bases and 2 bases, with 7 bases remaining between them. The germline CDR1 and CDR2 sequences are SNHLY and FYNNEI. This CDR3 spans 15 amino acids. The CDR3 DNA reads TGTGCCAGCAGTGAACAGCAGGCTGGGGCCAACGTCCTGACTTTC. This translates into CASSEQQAGANVLTF.

The V call is TRBV7-2, the J call TRBJ2-7, with TRBD1 matching over 8 bases. Germline CDR1 is SGHTA and CDR2 is FQGNSA. The CDR3 has 14 residues. V lost 3 bases and J lost 3; bases outside the gene matches: 4. CDR3 in amino acids: CASSFYRGDYEQYF. The CDR3 nucleotides read TGTGCCAGCAGCTTTTACAGGGGGGACTACGAGCAGTACTTC.

The V gene is TRBV19, the J gene TRBJ2-3; 7 nucleotides agree with TRBD1. The V and J ends lost 9 bases and 7 bases, in that order; junction bases with no gene match: 10. Germline V lookup: CDR1 LNHDA, CDR2 SQIVND (reference sequence). The CDR3 sequence is 13 residues long. CDR3 nucleotide sequence: TGTGCCAGCCAACGTCAGGGGGTAAATACGCAGTATTTT. Amino acid sequence: CASQRQGVNTQYF.

The V gene is TRBV5-4, the J gene TRBJ1-1, with D tentatively TRBD1 (5 bases). Germline CDR1 is SGHNT and CDR2 is YYREEE (reference sequence). V lost 0 bases to trimming and J lost 2 bases, with 11 bases between them. The CDR3 is 15 amino acids. In DNA form, the CDR3 reads TGTGCCAGCAGCTTGGCCGGGGGACTTAACACTGAAGCTTTCTTT. This sequence encodes CASSLAGGLNTEAFF.

The chain links TRBV5-6 to TRBJ2-7; 10 positions agree with TRBD1. CDR1 and CDR2 (germline): SGHDT, YYEEEE. This CDR3 spans 16 amino acids. The V and J ends lost 4 bases and 2 bases, in that order; junction bases with no gene match: 9. In DNA, the CDR3 is TGTGCCAGCAGCCTTGCCCCGGGACAGGGGCCCTACGAGCAGTACTTC. Protein sequence: CASSLAPGQGPYEQYF. The full variable domain, in which reference TRBV5-6 and TRBJ2-7 provide the parts outside the CDR3, is DAGVTQSPTHLIKTRGQQVTLRCSPKSGHDTVSWYQQALGQGPQFIFQYYEEEERQRGNFPDRFSGHQFPNYSSELNVNALLLGDSALYLCASSLAPGQGPYEQYFGPGTRLTVT.

This sequence joins TRBV6-5 and TRBJ1-3; no clear D gene. Trimming removed 7 bases at V and 7 bases at J, with 14 bases between. This CDR3 spans 13 amino acids. The germline gives CDR1 MNHEY, CDR2 SVGAGI. The CDR3 DNA is TGTGCCAGCACCTCAGGCGGGGTCAACACCATATATTTT. Amino acid sequence: CASTSGGVNTIYF.